The next 32 T cell receptor beta chains were all read from a single sample in a study of OX40 agonist ivuxolimab in advanced cancers. The receptor library was made with the immunoSEQ multiplex PCR assay. The clones in this table, taken by TCRdb from immuneACCESS, are in-frame only. Not every clone is retained; where verified, under half of the shortfall comes from an unresolved V gene, and the cause of the rest is unknown. The sample records 72,000 or so clones, roughly four fifths of which are singletons. The ten largest clones add up to around 0.48% of the sample. The sample in question was CD4+ or CD8+ T cells sorted from blood, obtained in a trial of the OX40 agonist ivuxolimab. Every receptor here comes from an adult with an advanced solid tumor such as melanoma, head and neck, liver or kidney cancer.

V is TRBV11-1 and J is TRBJ2-6; D gene uncertain. V lost 5 bases and J 5 bases, leaving 10 bases between the germline ends. CDR1 is SGHAT, CDR2 FQDESV, per germline (reference sequence). CDR3 size: 14 residues. In nucleotides, the CDR3 is TGTGCCAGCAGCCCCCCAGAGTGGGCCAACGTCCTGACTTTC. Amino acids: CASSPPEWANVLTF.

The V gene is TRBV10-3, the J gene TRBJ2-7, with D tentatively TRBD2 (6 bases). The CDR3 consists of 14 residues. Germline V lookup: CDR1 ENHRY, CDR2 SYGVKD. Trimming left V 6 bases short and J 2 bases short, with 14 bases between. The CDR3 nucleotides read TGTGCCATCAGGCCGGGACTCGCCACCTACGAGCAGTACTTC. Translated, it gives CAIRPGLATYEQYF.

This sequence joins TRBV5-4 and TRBJ1-2; no definite D call. Germline CDR1 reads SGHNT; CDR2 reads YYREEE (reference sequence). V shed 0 bases and J shed 4 bases, with 7 bases lying between them. The CDR3 length is 13 residues. The CDR3 nucleotides read TGTGCCAGCAGCTTGGACGGATTCTATGGCTACACCTTC. It encodes CASSLDGFYGYTF. The full variable domain, completed using reference TRBV5-4 and TRBJ1-2, is ETGVTQSPTHLIKTRGQQVTLRCSSQSGHNTVSWYQQALGQGPQFIFQYYREEENGRGNFPPRFSGLQFPNYSSELNVNALELDDSALYLCASSLDGFYGYTFGSGTRLTVV.

The chain combines TRBV5-1 with TRBJ2-2; TRBD1 might be the D (6 bases). V was cut by 7 bases and J by 0 bases, with 10 bases left in between. In germline, CDR1 is SGHRS, CDR2 YFSETQ. The length of the CDR3 is 14 residues. DNA for the CDR3: TGCGCCAGCCGACAGGACGCGAACACCGGGGAGCTGTTTTTT. Translation gives CASRQDANTGELFF.

This chain links TRBV29-1 with TRBJ2-3; maybe TRBD1 (6 bases). V was shortened by 2 bases and J by 2 bases, with 11 bases between the two germline ends. The CDR3 contains 14 residues. Per the germline V gene, CDR1 is SQVTM and CDR2 is ANQGSEA. CDR3 region: CSVERAGATDTQYF. As DNA, the CDR3 is TGCAGCGTTGAAAGAGCAGGGGCCACAGATACGCAGTATTTT.

The chain carries TRBV29-1 and TRBJ1-5, with 8 bases fitting TRBD1. This CDR3 has 17 residues. Germline CDR1 SQVTM, CDR2 ANQGSEA. V gave up 7 bases and J gave up 4 bases; unmatched junction bases: 18. The DNA of the CDR3 is TGCAGCGCCCCATCCGGGACAGGCGCTACTGTAAATCAGCCCCAGCATTTT. Encoded protein: CSAPSGTGATVNQPQHF.

J is TRBJ1-1 and V is TRBV28; the D gene is possibly TRBD1 (6 bases). Trimming cost V 2 bases and J 5 bases, with 15 bases left between them. The CDR3 covers 15 residues. Germline V gene data show CDR1 as MDHEN and CDR2 as SYDVKM. As DNA, the CDR3 is TGTGCCAGCAGTTTAGTATCAGGGGTCGAGACTGAAGCTTTCTTT. This sequence encodes CASSLVSGVETEAFF.

The chain carries TRBV5-1 and TRBJ2-2; no clear D. V was trimmed by 5 bases and J by 7 bases, leaving 6 bases between them. This CDR3 region has 11 residues. Germline assignment: CDR1 SGHRS and CDR2 YFSETQ. CDR3 nucleotides: TGCGCCAGCAGTAGTGTCGGGGAGCTGTTTTTT. It codes for CASSSVGELFF.

This chain links TRBV19 with TRBJ2-7; the D gene is possibly TRBD2 (5 bases). Germline lookup yields CDR1 LNHDA and CDR2 SQIVND (reference sequence). This CDR3 spans 15 amino acids. Deletions cut 5 bases from V and 5 bases from J, with 19 bases between. The CDR3 bases are TGTGCCAGTAGTTTTCGGACTCTCCGAGGTCACGAGCAGTACTTC. Amino acid sequence: CASSFRTLRGHEQYF.

This chain joins TRBV5-4 and TRBJ2-5; D is perhaps TRBD2 (6 bases). Trimming cost V 0 bases and J 0 bases, with 15 bases left between them. The CDR3 length is 17 residues. The germline V gene has CDR1 SGHNT and CDR2 YYREEE (reference sequence). The CDR3 loop reads CASSLGAGPRNQETQYF. Written as DNA, the CDR3 is TGTGCCAGCAGCTTGGGTGCGGGGCCGAGGAACCAAGAGACCCAGTACTTC.

As DNA, the CDR3 is TGCGCCAGCAGCCTACAGGTGCCCCCTTTAGGGAATGAGCAGTTCTTC. Amino acids: CASSLQVPPLGNEQFF. The chain links TRBV4-1 to TRBJ2-1; possibly TRBD1 for D (5 bases). From germline, CDR1 is MGHRA and CDR2 YSYEKL. This CDR3 contains 16 residues. The V end lost 4 bases, the J end lost 7 bases, and 20 bases lay between the germline ends.

The V and J genes are TRBV27 and TRBJ2-1, with D possibly called TRBD1 or TRBD2 (5 bases each). Per germline, CDR1 MNHEY and CDR2 SMNVEV (reference sequence). The CDR3 extends over 12 amino acids. Trimming removed 4 bases from V and 7 bases from J, with 8 bases in between. CDR3 DNA: TGTGCCAGCAGTTCCGAGGGGAATGAGCAGTTCTTC. Its protein product is CASSSEGNEQFF.

CDR3 bases: TGTGCCACCTCCTCAGGGGGCGCGGGCTATGGCTACACCTTC. Translated: CATSSGGAGYGYTF. The gene calls are TRBV2 and TRBJ1-2, with 8 bases aligning to TRBD1. This CDR3 region has 14 residues. Germline CDR1 is SNHLY and CDR2 is FYNNEI. V lost 10 bases, J lost 4 bases, and 11 bases stayed unmatched.

The V call is TRBV27, the J call TRBJ2-1; TRBD2 aligns across 10 bases. V shed 2 bases and J 6 bases; nucleotides not matched to a gene: 4. Germline CDR1 MNHEY, CDR2 SMNVEV (reference sequence). The CDR3 length is 15 residues. CDR3 DNA: TGTGCCAGCAGTTTACTGGCTAGCGGGAGCAATGAGCAGTTCTTC. Protein: CASSLLASGSNEQFF.

This sequence joins TRBV28 and TRBJ1-5; perhaps TRBD1 as D (5 bases). The germline V gene encodes CDR1 MDHEN and CDR2 SYDVKM. This CDR3 is built from 16 residues. Trimming pared 4 bases from V and 5 bases from J, leaving 18 bases between. CDR3 DNA sequence: TGTGCCAGCAGTTCTAACATTAGGGGTGATCATCAGCCCCAGCATTTT. This encodes CASSSNIRGDHQPQHF.

The chain is built from TRBV7-2 and TRBJ2-5; TRBD1 aligns across 7 bases. Germline V gene lookup returns CDR1 SGHTA and CDR2 FQGNSA. CDR3 length: 15 residues. V gave up 5 bases and J gave up 2 bases; unmatched junction bases: 8. The CDR3 region has the DNA TGTGCCAGCAGCCGTGACGGCAGGGGGCAAGAGACCCAGTACTTC. Translated, it gives CASSRDGRGQETQYF.

J is TRBJ2-5 and V is TRBV18; 10 bases map to TRBD1. Per the germline V gene, CDR1 is KGHSH and CDR2 is LQKENI. The junction had 4 bases not matched to a gene; V was cut back by 4 bases and J by 2 bases. The CDR3 is made up of 15 amino acids. CDR3 sequence (DNA): TGTGCCAGCTCACTGGGACAGGGGAAGCAAGAGACCCAGTACTTC. As protein: CASSLGQGKQETQYF.

V gene TRBV5-1 combines with J gene TRBJ1-3; tentatively, D is TRBD1 (5 bases). CDR3 length: 16 residues. CDR1 SGHRS and CDR2 YFSETQ come from the germline V gene. V lost 0 bases to trimming and J lost 0 bases, with 10 bases between them. CDR3 sequence (DNA): TGCGCCAGCAGCTTGGCCGGGGACTACTCTGGAAACACCATATATTTT. It specifies CASSLAGDYSGNTIYF.

This sequence joins TRBV28 and TRBJ2-7; weak D call: TRBD2 (7 bases). This CDR3 has 14 amino acids. V was cut by 4 bases and J by 7 bases, with 17 bases left in between. Germline assignment: CDR1 MDHEN and CDR2 SYDVKM. The CDR3 nucleotides read TGTGCCAGCAGTTCCGGGGGGCGGGCAAGAGAGCAGTACGTC. This translates into CASSSGGRAREQYV.

The rearrangement joins TRBV19 to TRBJ1-2; the match to TRBD1 covers 8 bases. The junction had 6 bases not matched to a gene; V was cut back by 7 bases and J by 5 bases. The CDR3 loop spans 13 amino acids. The germline V gene encodes CDR1 LNHDA and CDR2 SQIVND (reference sequence). In DNA form, the CDR3 reads TGTGCCAGTACCCTGGACAGGGCTTATGGCTACACCTTC. Amino acid sequence: CASTLDRAYGYTF. Using reference TRBV19 and TRBJ1-2 for the parts outside the CDR3, the full variable domain is DGGITQSPKYLFRKEGQNVTLSCEQNLNHDAMYWYRQDPGQGLRLIYYSQIVNDFQKGDIAEGYSVSREKKESFPLTVTSAQKNPTAFYLCASTLDRAYGYTFGSGTRLTVV.

This chain joins TRBV19 and TRBJ1-2; D unclear. The CDR3 covers 11 residues. Germline CDR1 is LNHDA and CDR2 is SQIVND (reference sequence). The germline V and J ends were trimmed by 8 bases and 1 base, with 5 bases remaining between them. CDR3 DNA sequence: TGTGCCAGTGCAATTAACTATGGCTACACCTTC. Its translation is CASAINYGYTF. The whole variable domain, filled in from reference TRBV19 and TRBJ1-2, reads DGGITQSPKYLFRKEGQNVTLSCEQNLNHDAMYWYRQDPGQGLRLIYYSQIVNDFQKGDIAEGYSVSREKKESFPLTVTSAQKNPTAFYLCASAINYGYTFGSGTRLTVV.

The rearrangement uses TRBV5-1 and TRBJ1-1; D may be TRBD1 (5 bases). CDR3 length equals 14 residues. The germline V gene has CDR1 SGHRS and CDR2 YFSETQ. The germline V and J ends were trimmed by 0 bases and 4 bases, with 10 bases remaining between them. The CDR3 protein is CASSLGQGGTEAFF. The CDR3 DNA sequence: TGCGCCAGCAGCTTGGGGCAGGGCGGCACTGAAGCTTTCTTT.

V gene TRBV28 combines with J gene TRBJ1-1; perhaps TRBD1 as D (6 bases). Germline V lookup: CDR1 MDHEN, CDR2 SYDVKM. The CDR3 consists of 13 residues. V lost 11 bases to trimming and J lost 1 base, with 14 bases between them. The CDR3 loop reads CAAVVGGNTEAFF. The DNA of the CDR3 is TGTGCCGCAGTGGTAGGGGGGAACACTGAAGCTTTCTTT.

CDR3 sequence: CASGRRGNQETQYF. CDR3 in DNA: TGTGCCAGCGGAAGAAGGGGTAACCAAGAGACCCAGTACTTC. The chain is built from TRBV6-1 and TRBJ2-5; maybe TRBD1 (5 bases). The CDR3 is 14 residues long. V was trimmed by 8 bases and J by 0 bases, leaving 13 bases between them. Germline-derived CDR1 and CDR2 are MNHNS and SASEGT.

J is TRBJ1-6 and V is TRBV1; TRBD1, as called in the table, went unchecked against the DNA. TRBV1 is termed a pseudogene. The length of the CDR3 is 15 residues. CDR3 in amino acids: CTSSQSRDRESPLHF. The CDR3 coding sequence is TGCACCAGCAGCCAAAGCCGGGACAGGGAATCACCCCTCCACTTT.

The rearrangement links TRBV15 to TRBJ1-2; no definite D call. Trimming stripped 0 bases from V and 14 bases from J, with 10 bases between. The CDR3 sequence is 11 residues long. Germline-derived CDR1 and CDR2 are LNHNV and YYDKDF (reference sequence). CDR3 protein: CATSREDHRTF. The CDR3 nucleotides are TGTGCCACCAGCAGAGAGGACCATCGGACCTTC.

The V call is TRBV2, the J call TRBJ1-2; TRBD1 might be the D (6 bases). Looked up from germline, CDR1 is SNHLY and CDR2 is FYNNEI. V dropped 8 bases and J dropped 6 bases, with 16 bases sitting between them. The length of the CDR3 is 13 residues. The CDR3 region has the DNA TGTGCCAGCGAATATACAGGGACAAATGGCTACACCTTC. This encodes CASEYTGTNGYTF.

The chain recombines TRBV29-1 with TRBJ2-5; D gene uncertain. CDR1 is SQVTM and CDR2 is ANQGSEA in the germline V gene. Trimming shortened V by 5 bases and J by 2 bases, and 9 bases separated the two germline ends. The CDR3 runs 12 residues. CDR3 sequence (DNA): TGCAGCGTTCGGCCGACGCAAGAGACCCAGTACTTC. It codes for CSVRPTQETQYF.

This chain joins TRBV6-5 and TRBJ1-3; perhaps TRBD1 as D (6 bases). In germline, CDR1 is MNHEY, CDR2 SVGAGI. The CDR3 runs 13 residues. V was shortened by 6 bases and J by 2 bases, with 8 bases between the two germline ends. CDR3 nucleotide sequence: TGTGCCAGCAGACAGGGCCCTGGAAACACCATATATTTT. Amino acid sequence: CASRQGPGNTIYF.

To note about this clone: This may come from a read error, since a much larger clone is one base off. This same CDR3 is encoded by further DNA sequences in the sample. The chain combines TRBV29-1 with TRBJ1-1; D may be TRBD1 (5 bases). The CDR3 runs 11 residues. The V gene's germline CDR1 is SQVTM and CDR2 ANQGSEA. The CDR3 nucleotides are TGCAGTGTGAGGGGAAACACTGAAGCTTTCTTT. Translating gives CSVRGNTEAFF.

V usage is TRBV18 and J usage is TRBJ2-5; no clear D. V was shortened by 2 bases and J by 5 bases, with 9 bases between the two germline ends. The CDR3 totals 13 residues. Germline assignment: CDR1 KGHSH and CDR2 LQKENI. Here the CDR3 reads CASSPTLGETQYF. CDR3 coding DNA: TGTGCCAGCTCACCAACCCTAGGGGAGACCCAGTACTTC.

The rearrangement links TRBV4-1 to TRBJ2-5; D is uncertain. V gave up 4 bases and J gave up 5 bases, with 11 bases separating them. Germline lookup yields CDR1 MGHRA and CDR2 YSYEKL. This CDR3 has 13 residues. CDR3 residues: CASSLRLRETQYF. The CDR3 DNA sequence: TGCGCCAGCAGCCTCCGACTCCGCGAGACCCAGTACTTC.